This T cell receptor (beta chain) was obtained from a study of CD8+ T cells in alopecia areata. Study overall: Patients received oral tofacitinib, 5 to 10 mg twice daily, for moderate-to-severe alopecia areata. Study conclusions and caveats: Normal skin contains resident alphabeta T cells, and these are also sequenced in scalp samples.

As for treatment: oral pan-JAK inhibitor, 5-10 mg twice daily. Per the germline V gene, CDR1 is MNHEY and CDR2 is SMNVEV (reference sequence). This CDR3 has 15 amino acids. V was shortened by 0 bases and J by 5 bases, with 11 bases between the two germline ends. Notes on this clone: Antigen specificity is unknown.

Reverse transcribed after extraction, RNA yielded cDNA as the sequencing template. TCRdb keeps only in-frame clones here, not all; method: immunoSEQ multiplex PCR. The table shows 90,000 to 130,000 clones, with about 59% occurring only once. The gene calls are TRBV27 and TRBJ1-5; tentative D call: TRBD1 (5 bases). The source material was CD8+ T cells sorted from blood, sampled at week 24, from a patient treated with tofacitinib. This TCR was recovered from a human donor with alopecia areata. The CDR3 loop reads CASSLSGGRDQPQHF. CDR3 nucleotide sequence: TGTGCCAGCAGTTTATCGGGGGGTAGGGATCAGCCCCAGCATTTT.